The T cell receptor (beta chain) under discussion was sequenced for a study of blood T cell repertoires in COVID-19. Study-wide context: Specimens from acute and convalescent COVID-19 originated in the United States, Italy and Spain. In each case, the material was cDNA or gDNA derived from T cells, B-cell-depleted T cells, or PBMCs.

This clone was detected only a few times. This CDR3 is 16 amino acids long. In germline, CDR1 is KGHDR, CDR2 SFDVKD. V was trimmed by 5 bases and J by 2 bases, leaving 15 bases between them. Per the study methods: From reference gene primer amplification, estimates of nucleated cell counts were derived. Clones were read by immunoSEQ multiplex PCR, and TCRdb kept only the in-frame ones, dropping some. That table is the source of V, J and clone size, and D and trimming were worked out from the DNA. The repertoire consists of roughly 50,000 clones, with around 80% occurring once and the leading ten covering 14% to 15%.

The J gene is TRBJ1-5, the V gene TRBV24-1, with D possibly matching TRBD1 (6 bases). The material sequenced was peripheral blood. This receptor was taken from a human donor with active or convalescent COVID-19. The donor label of this sample is uncertain. The CDR3 sequence is CATSAGGGAGNQPQHF. The CDR3 DNA reads as TGTGCCACCAGTGCGGGAGGGGGAGCTGGCAATCAGCCCCAGCATTTT.